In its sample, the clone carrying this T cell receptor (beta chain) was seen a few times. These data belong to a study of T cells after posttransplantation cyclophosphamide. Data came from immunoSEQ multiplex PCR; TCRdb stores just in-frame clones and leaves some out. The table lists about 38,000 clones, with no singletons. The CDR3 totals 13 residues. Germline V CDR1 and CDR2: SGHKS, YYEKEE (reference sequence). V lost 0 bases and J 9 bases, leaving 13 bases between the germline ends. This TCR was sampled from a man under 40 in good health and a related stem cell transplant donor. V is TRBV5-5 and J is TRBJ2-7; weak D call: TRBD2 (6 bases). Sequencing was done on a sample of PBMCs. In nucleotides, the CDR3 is TGTGCCAGCAGCTTGGTGGCTAGGGGAGGGCAGTACTTC. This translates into CASSLVARGGQYF.